The 14 T cell receptor beta chains in this list originate from one sample, sequenced in a study of T-cell memory formation after mild COVID-19. A single record per CDR3 protein comes from TCRdb applying MiXCR to the 5' RACE reads. The sample gives approximately 350,000 distinct CDR3 sequences, 25% to 30% of which show up once; roughly 13% is in the top ten. Sequencing was done on a sample of PBMCs or a T cell subset sorted from them (not recorded which). These receptor sequences come from an adult woman who had mild COVID-19 (a few samples of this study predate the infection). Cell type and time point are not known.

This clonotype was observed a handful of times. This chain connects TRBV7-2 to TRBJ2-7, with 8 nucleotides matching TRBD2. This CDR3 is 13 amino acids long. V gave up 5 bases and J gave up 7 bases; unmatched junction bases: 7. Per germline, CDR1 SGHTA and CDR2 FQGNSA. The CDR3 spells CASSRSGRGEQYF. CDR3 bases: TGTGCCAGCAGCCGGAGCGGGAGAGGTGAGCAGTACTTC.

V is TRBV12-3 or TRBV12-4 and J is TRBJ2-5, with D unresolved. V lost 2 bases to trimming and J lost 3 bases, with 7 bases between them. This CDR3 is 13 amino acids long. CDR3 nucleotides: TGTGCCAGCAGTTTATTCAGAAAAGAGACCCAGTACTTC. It specifies CASSLFRKETQYF.

This clonotype was seen a handful of times. The chain carries TRBV12-3 or TRBV12-4 and TRBJ2-2; 10 bases map to TRBD2. The V and J ends lost 9 bases and 4 bases, in that order; junction bases with no gene match: 8. The CDR3 is 15 residues long. The DNA for the CDR3 is TGTGCCAGTAGACTAGCGGGTATCAGCACCGGGGAGCTGTTTTTT. It translates to CASRLAGISTGELFF.

This chain connects TRBV12-3 or TRBV12-4 to TRBJ1-1; D gene uncertain. The CDR3 totals 13 residues. V lost 3 bases and J lost 2, with 7 bases in between. DNA for the CDR3: TGTGCCAGCAGTTTCTACTCCAACACTGAAGCTTTCTTT. Translation gives CASSFYSNTEAFF.

This clonotype was observed once. This sequence joins TRBV4-2 and TRBJ1-2, with TRBD1 matching 7 bases. CDR3 length: 16 residues. Trimming took 3 bases from V and 5 from J; bases not matched to a gene: 12. Per the germline V gene, CDR1 is LGHNA and CDR2 is YNFKEQ. CDR3 amino acids: CASSQEGPGGRYGYTF. The CDR3 bases are TGTGCCAGCAGCCAGGAGGGGCCAGGGGGTAGATATGGCTACACCTTC.

This sequence joins TRBV5-1 and TRBJ1-3, with D perhaps TRBD1 (6 bases). Germline CDR1 and CDR2: SGHRS and YFSETQ. V was pared by 4 bases and J by 2 bases, with 16 bases between. CDR3 length: 16 amino acids. This CDR3 reads CASSTHYQGTGNTIYF. Here the CDR3 DNA reads TGCGCCAGCAGCACACATTACCAGGGGACTGGAAACACCATATATTTT.

In this sample, this clonotype turned up a few times. The chain joins TRBV7-9 to TRBJ1-1; TRBD1 is a possible D gene (6 bases). Germline V gene lookup returns CDR1 SEHNR and CDR2 FQNEAQ (reference sequence). V lost 5 bases and J 0 bases, leaving 13 bases between the germline ends. This CDR3 spans 15 amino acids. The CDR3 sequence: CASSPTGQMNTEAFF. CDR3 coding DNA: TGTGCCAGCAGCCCAACTGGACAGATGAACACTGAAGCTTTCTTT.

The V call is TRBV6-2 or TRBV6-3, the J call TRBJ1-1; D ambiguous. CDR1 is MNHEY and CDR2 is SVGEGT in the germline V gene. This CDR3 comprises 10 residues. Between the trimmed V and J ends, which lost 7 bases and 6 bases, there was a span of 6 bases. The CDR3 DNA follows: TGTGCCAGCACTGGGCCTGAAGCTTTCTTT. Its protein product is CASTGPEAFF.

The chain links TRBV7-2 to TRBJ2-2; D not certain. In germline, CDR1 is SGHTA, CDR2 FQGNSA. CDR3 length: 15 amino acids. The V gene lost 0 bases and the J gene lost 4 bases, with 9 bases spanning the gap. The CDR3 DNA is TGTGCCAGCAGCTTAGCTCAAGGGTTCACCGGGGAGCTGTTTTTT. Protein: CASSLAQGFTGELFF.

In this sample, this clonotype turned up a few times. V gene TRBV7-6 combines with J gene TRBJ1-1, with a possible D match to TRBD1 (6 bases). There are 12 residues in the CDR3. Germline lookup yields CDR1 SGHVS and CDR2 FNYEAQ. Deletions cut 9 bases from V and 2 bases from J, with 10 bases between. The CDR3 spells CASGQSNTEAFF. Here the CDR3 DNA reads TGTGCCAGTGGACAGAGTAACACTGAAGCTTTCTTT. Full variable domain (missing parts from reference TRBV7-6 and TRBJ1-1): GAGVSQSPRYKVTKRGQDVALRCDPISGHVSLYWYRQALGQGPEFLTYFNYEAQQDKSGLPNDRFSAERPEGSISTLTIQRTEQRDSAMYRCASGQSNTEAFFGQGTRLTVV.

This chain joins TRBV18 and TRBJ2-5; a weak D match, TRBD1 (5 bases). V gave up 2 bases and J gave up 2 bases, with 15 bases separating them. The CDR3 has 16 amino acids. Per the germline V gene, CDR1 is KGHSH and CDR2 is LQKENI. CDR3 sequence reads: CASSPLIQGSQETQYF. The CDR3 DNA is TGTGCCAGCTCACCATTGATCCAGGGCTCACAAGAGACCCAGTACTTC.

The V call is TRBV15, the J call TRBJ2-7, with D possibly matching TRBD2 (6 bases). Germline V gene data show CDR1 as LNHNV and CDR2 as YYDKDF (reference sequence). This CDR3 contains 15 residues. V lost 4 bases to trimming and J lost 6 bases, with 19 bases between them. This CDR3 reads CATSTGGEGLSEQYF. The CDR3 DNA reads TGTGCCACCAGCACGGGCGGGGAAGGGCTAAGCGAGCAGTACTTC.

The CDR3 protein is CASGSGTGELFF. CDR3 coding DNA: TGTGCCAGCGGGTCGGGAACCGGGGAGCTGTTTTTT. V and J are TRBV12-3 or TRBV12-4 and TRBJ2-2, with D perhaps matching TRBD2 (5 bases). Deletions cut 8 bases from V and 5 bases from J, with 9 bases between. The CDR3 consists of 12 residues.

V usage is TRBV6-5 and J usage is TRBJ2-5, with 8 bases aligning to TRBD2. The V and J ends lost 0 bases and 7 bases, in that order; junction bases with no gene match: 10. This CDR3 has 16 residues. Germline loops: CDR1 MNHEY, CDR2 SVGAGI. CDR3 bases: TGTGCCAGCAGTTACTCTTGGTCGGGACTAGGGACGACCCAGTACTTC. This codes for CASSYSWSGLGTTQYF.